This TCR beta chain derives from a study of blood T cell repertoires in COVID-19. Study in general: Acute and convalescent COVID-19 samples came from the United States, Italy and Spain.

Enrollees, 18 to 89 years old, lived in about two dozen US areas. Germline CDR1 MGHRA, CDR2 YSYEKL. V lost 0 bases to trimming and J lost 6 bases; unmatched junction nucleotides: 10. CDR3 length: 17 amino acids. In the original analysis: How many nucleated cells were present was estimated from reference gene primer amplification. The method was immunoSEQ multiplex PCR; TCRdb's version includes in-frame clones alone and lacks a portion of them. D and trimming come from the DNA, and the V and J calls and clone size come from that table. The data show about 240,000 clones, around 86% seen once. The specimen sequenced was PBMCs or T cells enriched from blood (not recorded which). This sequence was found in a woman aged 40 to 49 with acute COVID-19. This sequence joins TRBV4-1 and TRBJ2-1, with 8 nucleotides matching TRBD2. The CDR3 DNA sequence: TGCGCCAGCAGCCAAGAGGCGGAGCGGGAGTTGACCAATGAGCAGTTCTTC. This translates into CASSQEAERELTNEQFF.